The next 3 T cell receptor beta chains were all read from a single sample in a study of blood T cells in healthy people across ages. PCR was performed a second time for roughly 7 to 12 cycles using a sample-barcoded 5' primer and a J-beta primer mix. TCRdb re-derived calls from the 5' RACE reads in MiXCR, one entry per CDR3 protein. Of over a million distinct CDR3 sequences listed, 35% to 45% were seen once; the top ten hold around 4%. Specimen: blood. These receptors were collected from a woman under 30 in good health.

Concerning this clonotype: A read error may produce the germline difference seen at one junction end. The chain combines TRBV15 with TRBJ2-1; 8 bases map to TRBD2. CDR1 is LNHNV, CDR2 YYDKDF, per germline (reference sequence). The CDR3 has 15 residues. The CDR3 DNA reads TGTGCCTCCAGCAGAGATCGGGGGGGCGGTTATGAGCAGTTCTTC. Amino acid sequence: CASSRDRGGGYEQFF.

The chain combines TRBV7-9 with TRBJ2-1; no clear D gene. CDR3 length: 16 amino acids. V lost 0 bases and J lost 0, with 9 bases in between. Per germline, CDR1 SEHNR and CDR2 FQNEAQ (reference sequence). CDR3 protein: CASSLARQSSYNEQFF. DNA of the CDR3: TGTGCCAGCAGCTTAGCGCGACAAAGCTCCTACAATGAGCAGTTCTTC.

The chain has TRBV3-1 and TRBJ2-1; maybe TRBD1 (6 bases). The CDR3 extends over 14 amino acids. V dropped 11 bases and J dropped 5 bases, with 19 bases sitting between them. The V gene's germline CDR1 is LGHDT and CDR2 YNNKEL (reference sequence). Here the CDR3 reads CAGGQGISHNEQFF. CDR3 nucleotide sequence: TGTGCCGGCGGCCAGGGGATTTCCCACAATGAGCAGTTCTTC.